Following are 27 T cell receptor beta chains from one sample sequenced in a study of T cells in Graves' hyperthyroidism and ophthalmopathy (dated by TCRdb to about 2019). Libraries came from multiplex PCR. The run used an Illumina HiSeq 2000. TCR beta CDR3 regions were amplified from RNA transcripts. For the first round of RT-PCR on the TCR CDR3, the HTBI primer set was used together with the Qiagen OneStep RT-PCR kit. The public reads were reprocessed in TCRdb via fastp at Q25 and MiXCR, keeping in-frame beta chains. Each CDR3 protein appears once, grouped with its most common genes and DNA. This sample is represented by 550,000 to 850,000 distinct CDR3 sequences; about 19% of them were singletons. The top ten hold over 15% of the sample. The source material was blood. These receptor sequences come from a woman between 50 and 59 years old with Graves' hyperthyroidism that later progressed to Graves' ophthalmopathy.

This clonotype came up a few times. The chain uses TRBV12-3 or TRBV12-4 and TRBJ1-2, with TRBD1 as a possible D gene (5 bases). V dropped 6 bases and J dropped 6 bases, with 23 bases sitting between them. The CDR3 runs 16 residues. CDR3 bases: TGTGCCAGCAGGCGTCCCTGGAGGGGTGCCTCCGATGGCTACACCTTC. It specifies CASRRPWRGASDGYTF.

The J gene is TRBJ1-4, the V gene TRBV6-2 or TRBV6-3; unclear D gene. The CDR3 spans 13 residues. In germline, CDR1 is MNHEY, CDR2 SVGEGT. Between the trimmed V and J ends, which lost 5 bases and 4 bases, there was a span of 8 bases. CDR3 sequence: CASSGPNNEKLFF. DNA for the CDR3: TGTGCCAGCAGTGGACCTAATAATGAAAAACTGTTTTTT.

The V gene is TRBV6-1, the J gene TRBJ2-5; perhaps TRBD1 as D (5 bases). This CDR3 region has 13 residues. The germline V gene has CDR1 MNHNS and CDR2 SASEGT. V was pared by 4 bases and J by 4 bases, with 10 bases between. CDR3 residues: CASSAARGETQYF. DNA of the CDR3: TGTGCCAGCAGTGCCGCAAGGGGAGAGACCCAGTACTTC.

As regards this clonotype: Possible read error: a much larger clone is one base away. This CDR3 is CASSLEKPYYEQYF. As DNA, the CDR3 is TGTGCCAGCAGCTTGGAAAAGCCCTACTACGAGCAGTACTTC. The rearrangement uses TRBV7-9 and TRBJ2-7; D is ambiguous. Germline CDR1 reads SEHNR; CDR2 reads FQNEAQ (reference sequence). CDR3 length: 14 residues. Trimming shortened V by 3 bases and J by 3 bases, and 12 bases separated the two germline ends.

The J gene is TRBJ2-7, the V gene TRBV13; D perhaps matches TRBD1 (6 bases). CDR1 is PRHDT, CDR2 FYEKMQ, per germline (reference sequence). V gave up 5 bases and J gave up 9 bases, with 20 bases separating them. The CDR3 length is 14 residues. CDR3 sequence (DNA): TGTGCCAGCAGCCAATACCCAGAGGGGGACGGGCAGTACTTC. Amino acid sequence: CASSQYPEGDGQYF.

This clonotype has ten or more counts. The gene calls are TRBV18 and TRBJ2-1; D is unclear. The V end lost 1 base, the J end lost 5 bases, and 12 bases lay between the germline ends. This CDR3 spans 15 amino acids. CDR1 and CDR2 (germline): KGHSH, LQKENI. CDR3 sequence reads: CASSPLLGDHNEQFF. The CDR3, as DNA: TGTGCCAGCTCACCACTTCTAGGTGACCACAATGAGCAGTTCTTC.

This clonotype appeared a few times. The V and J genes are TRBV4-2 and TRBJ1-2; no clear D. There are 14 residues in the CDR3. Germline V gene sequence: CDR1 LGHNA, CDR2 YNFKEQ. V shed 2 bases and J shed 0 bases, with 7 bases lying between them. Written as DNA, the CDR3 is TGTGCCAGCAGCCAATCAAGGTCTAACTATGGCTACACCTTC. Translation gives CASSQSRSNYGYTF.

This clonotype occurred a few times. The rearrangement joins TRBV20-1 to TRBJ1-6; maybe TRBD1 (6 bases). Germline CDR1 is DFQATT and CDR2 is SNEGSKA (reference sequence). The germline V and J ends were trimmed by 1 base and 7 bases, with 17 bases remaining between them. The CDR3 is 16 residues long. The CDR3 coding sequence is TGCAGTGCTAGAGGCGAAGTCAGGGGAAGGAATTCACCCCTCCACTTT. It yields the protein CSARGEVRGRNSPLHF.

The table lists this clonotype with a few counts. The V gene is TRBV6-1, the J gene TRBJ2-7; D perhaps matches TRBD1 (6 bases). V lost 5 bases and J 4 bases, leaving 18 bases between the germline ends. The CDR3 extends over 15 amino acids. The germline V gene encodes CDR1 MNHNS and CDR2 SASEGT. The CDR3 bases are TGTGCCAGCAGTTCAATTCCGGACAGCTATTACGAGCAGTACTTC. Translating gives CASSSIPDSYYEQYF.

At least ten counts were recorded for this clonotype. The J gene is TRBJ1-2, the V gene TRBV10-3; 12 bases map to TRBD1. Germline lookup yields CDR1 ENHRY and CDR2 SYGVKD. The CDR3 loop spans 16 amino acids. J was trimmed by 6 bases and V by 2 bases; bases with no gene match: 7. The CDR3 DNA reads TGTGCCATCAGTGAGGGGACAGGGGGCGGTCAGGATGGCTACACCTTC. Translated, it gives CAISEGTGGGQDGYTF.

The gene calls are TRBV29-1 and TRBJ2-2, with D uncertain. Trimming pared 4 bases from V and 0 bases from J, leaving 12 bases between. Germline CDR1 is SQVTM and CDR2 is ANQGSEA. The CDR3 is 15 amino acids. The CDR3 protein is CSVVGNSANTGELFF. CDR3 DNA: TGCAGCGTTGTGGGAAACAGTGCGAACACCGGGGAGCTGTTTTTT.

This clonotype came up many times. The chain uses TRBV2 and TRBJ1-2; possibly TRBD1 for D (5 bases). The CDR3 covers 15 residues. CDR1 is SNHLY, CDR2 FYNNEI, per germline. Trimming took 7 bases from V and 3 from J, leaving 18 bases between them. The CDR3 spells CASTSGGGVDYGYTF. Here the CDR3 DNA reads TGTGCCAGCACTTCCGGGGGAGGGGTTGACTATGGCTACACCTTC.

The genes are TRBV19 and TRBJ2-2; 10 bases are a match to TRBD1. This CDR3 has 17 residues. Germline trimming cut 4 bases from V and 4 bases from J; bases unmatched to any gene: 9. CDR1 is LNHDA, CDR2 SQIVND, per germline (reference sequence). The CDR3 sequence is CASSTRDRGPLTGELFF. The DNA of the CDR3 is TGTGCCAGTAGTACTAGGGACAGGGGACCGCTCACCGGGGAGCTGTTTTTT. The entire variable domain, with the rest obtained from reference TRBV19 and TRBJ2-2, is as follows: DGGITQSPKYLFRKEGQNVTLSCEQNLNHDAMYWYRQDPGQGLRLIYYSQIVNDFQKGDIAEGYSVSREKKESFPLTVTSAQKNPTAFYLCASSTRDRGPLTGELFFGEGSRLTVL.

Many counts were recorded for this clonotype. This rearrangement joins TRBV18 to TRBJ1-2; unclear D gene. CDR1 and CDR2 (germline): KGHSH, LQKENI. Trimming removed 2 bases from V and 7 bases from J, with 14 bases in between. The CDR3 is 14 residues long. The CDR3 DNA reads TGTGCCAGCTCACCATCGGGATCTCGGGCTGGCTACACCTTC. Its translation is CASSPSGSRAGYTF.

The rearrangement uses TRBV12-3 or TRBV12-4 and TRBJ1-6; perhaps TRBD1 as D (6 bases). V dropped 2 bases and J dropped 3 bases, with 11 bases sitting between them. The CDR3 runs to 16 residues. Here the CDR3 DNA reads TGTGCCAGCAGTTTATCGGGGGCCGGCTATAATTCACCCCTCCACTTT. Translation: CASSLSGAGYNSPLHF.

The chain combines TRBV9 with TRBJ2-3; 16 bases are shared with TRBD2. Germline loops: CDR1 SGDLS, CDR2 YYNGEE. The CDR3 runs to 19 residues. After removal of 1 base from V and 3 bases from J, the junction contained 8 bases not matched to a gene. CDR3 nucleotides: TGTGCCAGCAGCGTATCGGGACTAGCGGGGGGGTTTGGGACAGATACGCAGTATTTT. The encoded protein is CASSVSGLAGGFGTDTQYF. Full variable domain (outside the CDR3, taken from reference TRBV9 and TRBJ2-3): DSGVTQTPKHLITATGQRVTLRCSPRSGDLSVYWYQQSLDQGLQFLIQYYNGEERAKGNILERFSAQQFPDLHSELNLSSLELGDSALYFCASSVSGLAGGFGTDTQYFGPGTRLTVL.

Notes on this clonotype: One end of the junction does not line up with germline, which may come from a read error. The V and J genes are TRBV12-3 or TRBV12-4 and TRBJ2-4; D assignment may be TRBD1 or TRBD2 (5 bases each). The CDR3 has 16 amino acids. The CDR3 nucleotides are TGTGCCAACAGTTTCCCGGGGCTAATAGCCAAAAACATTCAGTACTTC. Amino acids: CANSFPGLIAKNIQYF.

This clonotype was observed at least ten times. V gene TRBV20-1 combines with J gene TRBJ1-6; 8 nucleotides align to TRBD1. The germline V gene has CDR1 DFQATT and CDR2 SNEGSKA (reference sequence). There are 15 residues in the CDR3. The trim removed 0 bases at V and 6 bases at J, leaving 4 bases unmatched. CDR3 region: CSARDPGQGNSPLHF. The DNA of the CDR3 is TGCAGTGCTAGAGATCCCGGACAGGGTAATTCACCCCTCCACTTT.

The genes are TRBV4-2 and TRBJ1-1; D is unclear. CDR3 length: 15 residues. Trimming took 0 bases from V and 6 from J, leaving 14 bases between them. CDR1 and CDR2 (germline): LGHNA, YNFKEQ. In DNA, the CDR3 is TGTGCCAGCAGCCAAGAACCGGGCCGAGGAGCTGAAGCTTTCTTT. This encodes CASSQEPGRGAEAFF.

This clonotype has at least ten counts. This CDR3 is CASSGDRDTSKGPGELFF. The CDR3 bases are TGTGCCAGCAGTGGGGACAGGGACACGTCCAAGGGGCCCGGGGAGCTGTTTTTT. The chain combines TRBV2 with TRBJ2-2; 9 nucleotides match TRBD1. The CDR3 is made up of 18 amino acids. CDR1 is SNHLY and CDR2 is FYNNEI in the germline V gene. The V gene end was trimmed by 4 bases and the J gene end by 6 bases; junction bases not matched to a gene: 15.

The chain has TRBV6-5 and TRBJ1-1; the D is unclear. V lost 2 bases and J lost 7, with 5 bases in between. The CDR3 consists of 11 residues. The germline V gene encodes CDR1 MNHEY and CDR2 SVGAGI. CDR3 residues: CASSYRSEAFF. CDR3 bases: TGTGCCAGCAGTTACAGGAGTGAAGCTTTCTTT.

This clonotype was seen more than once but under ten times. The CDR3 DNA sequence: TGTGCCAGCAAAGTTACAGGGAATCTGCCCCTCCACTTT. This codes for CASKVTGNLPLHF. This chain links TRBV7-2 with TRBJ1-6; D perhaps matches TRBD1 (6 bases). Germline CDR1 reads SGHTA; CDR2 reads FQGNSA. V dropped 7 bases and J dropped 13 bases, with 17 bases sitting between them. The CDR3 length is 13 residues.

The V and J genes are TRBV9 and TRBJ2-3; 9 bases map to TRBD1. The V and J ends lost 1 base and 4 bases, in that order; junction bases with no gene match: 7. The germline gives CDR1 SGDLS, CDR2 YYNGEE. The CDR3 is 16 amino acids. CDR3 sequence (DNA): TGTGCCAGCAGCGTACGCGGGGACAGGGTTTCAGATACGCAGTATTTT. Translating it yields CASSVRGDRVSDTQYF.

This clonotype came up many times. This chain uses TRBV18 with TRBJ2-1, with a weak D call TRBD1 (6 bases). The germline V gene encodes CDR1 KGHSH and CDR2 LQKENI. The CDR3 runs to 15 residues. The ends were cut back, 4 bases at V and 7 bases at J, with 17 bases in the middle. The CDR3 here is CASSQGQTSVNEQFF. The CDR3 region has the DNA TGTGCCAGCTCACAAGGACAGACCTCGGTGAATGAGCAGTTCTTC.

The chain is built from TRBV18 and TRBJ1-1; tentatively, D is TRBD1 (6 bases). CDR3 length equals 15 residues. In germline, CDR1 is KGHSH, CDR2 LQKENI. Trimming pared 3 bases from V and 4 bases from J, leaving 15 bases between. The CDR3 is CASSPYSGGPTEAFF. The CDR3 DNA follows: TGTGCCAGCTCACCCTATTCCGGGGGCCCCACTGAAGCTTTCTTT.

The chain combines TRBV19 with TRBJ2-7; D is uncertain. V lost 4 bases and J lost 0, with 10 bases in between. Per the germline V gene, CDR1 is LNHDA and CDR2 is SQIVND (reference sequence). This CDR3 spans 14 amino acids. Here the CDR3 DNA reads TGTGCCAGTAGTAACCGACATGACTCCTACGAGCAGTACTTC. Amino acids: CASSNRHDSYEQYF.

This clonotype has ten or more counts. This chain links TRBV3-1 with TRBJ2-7, with D possibly TRBD2 on 7 matching bases. The CDR3 is made up of 14 amino acids. Trimming cost V 0 bases and J 3 bases, with 9 bases left between them. Germline V lookup: CDR1 LGHDT, CDR2 YNNKEL (reference sequence). The CDR3 spells CASSQERGLYEQYF. The DNA of the CDR3 is TGTGCCAGCAGCCAAGAGCGGGGGCTCTACGAGCAGTACTTC.